This is a list of T cell receptor beta chains from one sample in a study of CD8 T cells in Susac syndrome. TCRdb recomputed calls from the immunoSEQ multiplex PCR reads with MiXCR, one row per CDR3 protein. The table includes approximately 210,000 distinct CDR3 sequences, about 94% detected once. The sequenced sample consisted of CD4+ T cells from PBMCs. The receptors stem from a human donor with Susac syndrome. Both conserved end residues are part of each CDR3. Fields, in order: V gene, D gene, J gene, CDR3 protein, CDR3 DNA. The D gene is left open where the match is weak.

>TRBV7-9|.|TRBJ1-6
CASSLVGEKSPLHF
TGTGCCAGCAGCTTAGTCGGTGAGAAGTCACCCCTCCACTTT
>TRBV29-1|TRBD1|TRBJ2-2
CSVDRQGETGELFF
TGCAGCGTTGATCGGCAGGGGGAGACCGGGGAGCTGTTTTTT
>TRBV28|.|TRBJ2-3
CASSFFRASTDTQYF
TGTGCCAGCAGTTTTTTCCGGGCTTCCACAGATACGCAGTATTTT
>TRBV25-1|.|TRBJ2-7
CASSEGPGDEQYF
TGTGCCAGCAGTGAGGGGCCAGGGGACGAGCAGTACTTC
>TRBV7-2|.|TRBJ2-7
CASSSLMGEQYF
TGTGCCAGCAGCTCCCTGATGGGGGAGCAGTACTTC
>TRBV7-9|TRBD2|TRBJ2-5
CASRRAGLSNTKRTQYF
TGTGCCAGCAGACGAGCGGGACTCAGCAACACCAAGAGGACCCAGTACTTC
>TRBV27|.|TRBJ2-7
CASSFSGVGNPYEQYF
TGTGCCAGCAGTTTTAGTGGAGTCGGCAATCCCTACGAGCAGTACTTC
>TRBV24-1|.|TRBJ2-5
CATSDPGGPKEETQYF
TGTGCCACCAGTGACCCCGGGGGACCCAAGGAAGAGACCCAGTACTTC
>TRBV4-2|.|TRBJ2-3
CASSPPYASTDTQYF
TGTGCCAGCAGCCCTCCTTATGCTAGCACAGATACGCAGTATTTT
>TRBV4-2|.|TRBJ2-6
CASSQVFSGSGANVLTF
TGTGCCAGCAGCCAAGTCTTCTCGGGCTCTGGGGCCAACGTCCTGACTTTC
>TRBV3-1|.|TRBJ1-2
CASSQVTSTYGYTF
TGTGCCAGCAGCCAAGTGACATCTACTTATGGCTACACCTTC
>TRBV14|.|TRBJ2-3
CASSPRGYGDTQYF
TGTGCCAGCAGCCCACGGGGGTACGGAGATACGCAGTATTTT
>TRBV7-2|.|TRBJ2-6
CASSLYLSGANVLTF
TGTGCCAGCAGCTTATACCTATCCGGGGCCAACGTCCTGACTTTC
>TRBV29-1|TRBD1|TRBJ2-7
CSGGQGFHEQYF
TGCAGCGGTGGACAGGGATTCCACGAGCAGTACTTC
>TRBV18|.|TRBJ1-1
CASSPVRKPDTEAFF
TGTGCCAGCTCACCAGTTCGTAAGCCTGATACTGAAGCTTTCTTT